This TCR beta chain appears in the sequencing data of a study of tumor-infiltrating lymphocytes in primary liver carcinoma. Whole-study results and caveats: The top-250-clone fraction was significantly higher in tumors than in blood (p = 0.039).

A constant-region primer served to make TCR beta cDNA from about 500 ng total RNA. Libraries of TCR beta came from three nested multiplex PCR rounds with slightly modified ARM-PCR. TRBV1-TRBV30 forward primers and a C-beta reverse primer were used in the first two PCR rounds, which each ran for approximately 9 cycles. From the multiplex PCR reads, TCRdb called clonotypes with MiXCR, one entry per CDR3 protein. The table shows about 310,000 distinct CDR3 sequences, with 65% occurring only once. The source of the blood RNA was unsorted whole blood, and germline DNA was extracted as well. Presurgery, around 4 milliliters of peripheral blood were collected. CDR3 length equals 12 residues. Germline lookup yields CDR1 MDHEN and CDR2 SYDVKM. V gave up 3 bases and J gave up 7 bases; unmatched junction bases: 2. This clonotype was seen a few times. Its cognate antigen is unknown.

This chain connects TRBV28 to TRBJ2-7, with TRBD2 identical over 8 bases. The TCR originated in a man aged 35 to 55 with primary liver carcinoma and hepatitis B virus infection. The sample taken for sequencing was peripheral blood. CDR3 region: CASSFTSGEQYF. The CDR3 DNA follows: TGTGCCAGCAGTTTTACTAGCGGAGAGCAGTACTTC.